Below, 7 T cell receptor beta chains from the same sample are listed, as sequenced in a study of molecular identifiers for immune sequencing clone quantification. TCRdb re-called the PCR reads through MiXCR, storing one row per CDR3 protein. In the table there are about 65,000 distinct CDR3 sequences, around a sixth of which are singletons. The source material was naive CD8+ T cells from blood, with Jurkat cell RNA spiked in. Noted subset: FACS-sorted CD8+CD4-CCR7+CD45RA+ naive T cells. The receptors were gathered from a human donor in good health. Some libraries in this study had Jurkat cell RNA spiked in.

This clonotype was counted a few times. The chain couples TRBV7-9 to TRBJ2-1; D may match TRBD1 or TRBD2 (5 bases each). The CDR3 totals 19 residues. Germline V lookup: CDR1 SEHNR, CDR2 FQNEAQ (reference sequence). The V end lost 5 bases, the J end lost 2 bases, and 25 bases lay between the germline ends. The CDR3 nucleotides are TGTGCCAGCAGCCCAACTGCCCTGGGAGTGGGGCCCACCTACAATGAGCAGTTCTTC. Translated: CASSPTALGVGPTYNEQFF.

In this sample, this clonotype turned up many times. This rearrangement joins TRBV5-6 to TRBJ2-3; D gene unclear. Germline V gene lookup returns CDR1 SGHDT and CDR2 YYEEEE. There are 12 residues in the CDR3. Trimming took off 4 bases at V and 1 base at J, with 4 bases between the two ends. The CDR3 here is CASSPGTDTQYF. The CDR3 DNA is TGTGCCAGCAGCCCCGGCACAGATACGCAGTATTTT.

Ten or more counts support this clonotype. The V and J genes are TRBV7-6 and TRBJ1-1; 7 bases agree with TRBD1. J was trimmed by 7 bases and V by 6 bases; bases with no gene match: 5. This CDR3 has 12 residues. Germline CDR1 and CDR2: SGHVS and FNYEAQ. Here the CDR3 reads CASSPTGIEAFF. CDR3 coding DNA: TGTGCCAGCAGTCCGACAGGGATTGAAGCTTTCTTT.

This clonotype was counted ten times or more. This chain connects TRBV28 to TRBJ1-5; D may be TRBD1 (5 bases). Trimming took off 6 bases at V and 0 bases at J, with 9 bases between the two ends. The CDR3 covers 14 residues. Looked up from germline, CDR1 is MDHEN and CDR2 is SYDVKM. The CDR3 is CASSMTDSNQPQHF. CDR3 nucleotides: TGTGCCAGCAGCATGACAGATAGCAATCAGCCCCAGCATTTT.

This clonotype was recorded at least ten times. The CDR3 region is CASSTGTGTYEQYF. The CDR3 nucleotides read TGTGCCAGCAGTACCGGGACAGGGACCTACGAGCAGTACTTC. The chain is built from TRBV28 and TRBJ2-7; the match to TRBD1 covers 9 bases. CDR1 is MDHEN and CDR2 is SYDVKM in the germline V gene. The ends lost 5 bases at V and 2 bases at J; junction bases unmatched: 4. The CDR3 sequence is 14 residues long.

This clonotype has a count of ten or more. The chain has TRBV6-7 and TRBJ2-7, with 10 bases lining up with TRBD2. TRBV6-7 is noted as an ORF with a role that remains uncertain. Trimming removed 10 bases from V and 3 bases from J; junction bases left unmatched: 15. CDR3 length equals 16 residues. CDR3 DNA sequence: TGTGCCACCCCTCAGGAAGCGGGAGGGCCGGTCTACGAGCAGTACTTC. Translation gives CATPQEAGGPVYEQYF.

This clonotype was counted only a few times. V usage is TRBV28 and J usage is TRBJ1-2; D ambiguous. Germline lookup yields CDR1 MDHEN and CDR2 SYDVKM. With 8 bases removed from V and 2 bases from J, the gap between germline ends came to 18 bases. This CDR3 is built from 15 residues. The CDR3 DNA is TGTGCCAGCCGCCTGGGTGGGGTCAGCAACTATGGCTACACCTTC. It translates to CASRLGGVSNYGYTF.